This T cell receptor (beta chain) was identified during a study of blood T cells in healthy people across ages. Study conclusions and caveats: Unsorted PBMCs prevented conclusive naive versus antigen-experienced comparison.

The second PCR ran about 6 to 11 cycles with a sample-barcoded 5' primer and J-beta primers. Carrying 12 random nucleotides, a template-switch adaptor labeled each individual cDNA molecule. TCRdb reprocessed the 5' RACE reads via MiXCR and lists one record per CDR3 protein. Seen here are under 950,000 distinct CDR3 sequences, 22% observed once, and the top ten hold around a fifth. Regarding this clonotype: Its antigen is undetermined.

The V end lost 3 bases, the J end lost 4 bases, and 14 bases lay between the germline ends. The CDR3 loop spans 15 amino acids. The chain has TRBV12-3 or TRBV12-4 and TRBJ2-3, with D possibly being TRBD1 or TRBD2 (5 bases each). The sequenced sample was blood. The source of this sequence is a man between 65 and 85 years old in good health. CDR3 DNA: TGTGCCAGCAGTTTTCGGGGCGGGTTCCCAGATACGCAGTATTTT. This gives the protein CASSFRGGFPDTQYF.